This T cell receptor (beta chain) was sequenced in a study of long-term antiretroviral therapy in people with HIV. Germline-derived CDR1 and CDR2 are MGHRA and YSYEKL. This CDR3 region has 16 residues. Unmatched junction bases numbered 6, after V lost 4 bases and J lost 3 bases. The immunoSEQ assay was v3.0, run at survey level. Using immunoSEQ multiplex PCR, the repertoire was profiled, and TCRdb retains in-frame clones only, with some absent. The sample includes over 25,000 clones, roughly 78% of them seen just once. The clonotype originates from a man in his late teens or twenties with HIV. Sample: unsorted PBMCs, taken 1.5 years before starting antiretroviral therapy. The genes are TRBV4-1 and TRBJ2-6, with 7 bases that match TRBD2. Here the CDR3 DNA reads TGCGCCAGCAGCCGCGGACTAGGCGGTGGGGCCAACGTCCTGACTTTC. Translation gives CASSRGLGGGANVLTF.